This T cell receptor (beta chain) stems from a study of blood T cells in healthy people across ages. A sample-barcoded 5' primer and a J-beta primer mix were used in a second PCR of roughly 6 to 12 cycles. A template-switch adaptor containing 12 random nucleotides labeled each cDNA molecule. From the 5' RACE reads, TCRdb called clonotypes with MiXCR, one entry per CDR3 protein. This table has 750,000 to 850,000 distinct CDR3 sequences, around a quarter appearing once. In its sample, this clonotype was seen a few times. Germline CDR1 SQVTM, CDR2 ANQGSEA. The CDR3 sequence is 12 residues long. The ends were cut back, 6 bases at V and 4 bases at J, with 12 bases in the middle. The amount of total RNA extracted per sample was at least 5.5 micrograms. The same data also contributed to another study, on T cells of mothers and their children. That source adds: Second-PCR amplification with M1S added sample barcodes and 2-4 random nucleotides. Researchers report slightly higher, though non-significant, overlap in related mother-child pairs than in unrelated pairs.

Material: blood. The receptor comes from a boy younger than 18 in good health. This rearrangement joins TRBV29-1 to TRBJ1-2; D not resolved. The CDR3 nucleotides read TGCAGCGTGCCGACCGGGCTCTATGGCTACACCTTC. Protein: CSVPTGLYGYTF.